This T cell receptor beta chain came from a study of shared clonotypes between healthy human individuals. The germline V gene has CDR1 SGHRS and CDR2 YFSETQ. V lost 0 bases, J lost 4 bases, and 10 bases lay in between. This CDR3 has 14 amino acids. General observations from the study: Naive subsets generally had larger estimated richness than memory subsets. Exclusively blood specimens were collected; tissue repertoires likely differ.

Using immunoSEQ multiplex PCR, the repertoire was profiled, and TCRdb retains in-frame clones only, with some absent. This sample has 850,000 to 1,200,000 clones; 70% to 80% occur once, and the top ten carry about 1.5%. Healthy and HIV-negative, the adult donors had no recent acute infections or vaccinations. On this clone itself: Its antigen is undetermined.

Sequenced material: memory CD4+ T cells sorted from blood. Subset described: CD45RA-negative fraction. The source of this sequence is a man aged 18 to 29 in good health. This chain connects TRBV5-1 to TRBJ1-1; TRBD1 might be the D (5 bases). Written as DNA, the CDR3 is TGCGCCAGCAGCTTGGGGTCACAGGCCACTGAAGCTTTCTTT. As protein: CASSLGSQATEAFF.